The clone carrying this T cell receptor beta chain was counted a few times. This sample was taken from a study of T-cell reconstitution after alpha-beta-depleted transplantation in children. Germline V gives CDR1 LGHNA, CDR2 YSLEER. CDR3 length equals 14 residues. V was pared by 4 bases and J by 8 bases, with 7 bases of the junction left unmatched. During its preparation, the TCRbeta library received unique molecular identifiers. TCRdb independently ran MiXCR on the PCR reads; one entry per CDR3 protein. This sample has 500,000 or so distinct CDR3 sequences, with 32% found just once. The chain recombines TRBV4-3 with TRBJ2-1; 8 nucleotides agree with TRBD1. The clonotype originates from a human donor who donated a stem cell graft to a child with aplastic anemia. Sequenced material: PBMCs from the stem cell graft donor, taken from the stem cell graft. DNA for the CDR3: TGCGCCAGCAGCCCCTTGCAGGGGGCCTATGAGCAGTTCTTC. Protein sequence: CASSPLQGAYEQFF.